This TCR beta chain was observed in a study of T cell responses to AZD1222 COVID-19 vaccine. The ends were cut back, 6 bases at V and 1 base at J, with 9 bases in the middle. CDR3 length equals 13 residues. Germline lookup yields CDR1 MGHRA and CDR2 YSYEKL. Study results and limitations: The span of vaccine-associated CD4 TCRs extended across spike, with dominance at 160-218 and 743-854. Researchers took repertoire samples only after the peak T cell response had come. Clonal diversity may have been underestimated, and the donors were mostly white British, with more females than males.

About this clone: Its specificity is unknown.

The assay was immunoSEQ multiplex PCR, and TCRdb's table has in-frame clones only and misses some. The sample shows about 34,000 clones, around 78% of them seen only once. Source: peripheral blood, taken 28 days after the second AZD1222 dose. V gene TRBV4-1 combines with J gene TRBJ1-1; D perhaps matches TRBD1 (6 bases). The origin of this receptor is an adult who received the AZD1222 COVID-19 vaccine. The CDR3, as DNA: TGCGCCAGCAGGCTGGACAGGAACACTGAAGCTTTCTTT. Translation gives CASRLDRNTEAFF.